These 15 T cell receptor beta chains share one sample of origin, sequenced in a study of CD8 T cells in ankylosing spondylitis. Whole-study findings and limits: A TCR beta motif of fewer than 10 highly homologous variants seemed to mark ankylosing spondylitis blood.

MiXCR, run by TCRdb on the 5' RACE reads, gives a single entry per CDR3 protein. The table records 200,000 to 250,000 distinct CDR3 sequences, 6% to 8.5% of them present only once. These receptors are not linked to any known antigen. The source material was blood, either unsorted or a sorted T cell fraction (not recorded which). The receptors derive from a male donor with ankylosing spondylitis.

This clonotype appeared a few times. The rearrangement links TRBV4-2 to TRBJ2-5; 7 bases line up with TRBD1. The CDR3 is 15 residues long. Germline CDR1 is LGHNA and CDR2 is YNFKEQ. J gave up 2 bases and V 3 bases, and 6 bases lay outside the gene matches. CDR3 loop: CASSQPGQIQETQYF. CDR3 sequence (DNA): TGTGCCAGCAGCCAGCCGGGACAGATTCAAGAGACCCAGTACTTC.

This clonotype was detected ten times or more. This rearrangement joins TRBV6-2 or TRBV6-3 to TRBJ1-1; D gene unclear. V lost 3 bases and J lost 1, with 9 bases in between. The CDR3 sequence is 14 residues long. Germline V gene data show CDR1 as MNHEY and CDR2 as SVGEGT. The CDR3 protein is CASSYLYKNTEAFF. The CDR3, as DNA: TGTGCCAGCAGTTATTTGTACAAGAACACTGAAGCTTTCTTT.

Only a few counts were recorded for this clonotype. V usage is TRBV15 and J usage is TRBJ2-7; D tentatively fits TRBD1 or TRBD2 (6 bases each). The germline V and J ends were trimmed by 1 base and 6 bases, with 22 bases remaining between them. Germline CDR1 and CDR2: LNHNV and YYDKDF (reference sequence). The CDR3 totals 17 residues. The CDR3 is CATSRAPPGTLGGEQYF. The CDR3 nucleotides read TGTGCCACCAGCAGAGCGCCCCCCGGGACATTGGGGGGCGAGCAGTACTTC. Full variable domain (rest looked up from reference TRBV15 and TRBJ2-7): DAMVIQNPRYQVTQFGKPVTLSCSQTLNHNVMYWYQQKSSQAPKLLFHYYDKDFNNEADTPDNFQSRRPNTSFCFLDIRSPGLGDTAMYLCATSRAPPGTLGGEQYFGPGTRLTVT.

This clonotype has a handful of counts. The V call is TRBV27, the J call TRBJ2-5; the match to TRBD1 covers 7 bases. The length of the CDR3 is 15 residues. The ends lost 5 bases at V and 0 bases at J; junction bases unmatched: 6. Germline V gene sequence: CDR1 MNHEY, CDR2 SMNVEV (reference sequence). CDR3 DNA sequence: TGTGCCAGCAGTCCGGGACAGTTATACCAAGAGACCCAGTACTTC. Translated: CASSPGQLYQETQYF.

This clonotype was counted at least ten times. The chain joins TRBV2 to TRBJ2-1; no clear D. V lost 10 bases, J lost 0 bases, and 16 bases lay in between. The CDR3 has 15 residues. CDR1 SNHLY and CDR2 FYNNEI come from the germline V gene. The CDR3 loop is CANLSSVSSYNEQFF. CDR3 sequence (DNA): TGTGCCAACTTATCCAGCGTAAGCTCCTACAATGAGCAGTTCTTC.

This clonotype has more than one count but fewer than ten. As DNA, the CDR3 is TGTGCCAGCAGTCAAGGGATGAACACCGGGGAGCTGTTTTTT. This encodes CASSQGMNTGELFF. This chain connects TRBV27 to TRBJ2-2, with D uncertain. The germline V gene has CDR1 MNHEY and CDR2 SMNVEV (reference sequence). V was clipped by 5 bases and J by 1 base, with 8 bases between them. CDR3 length: 14 residues.

Concerning this clonotype itself: The conserved final phenylalanine or tryptophan is absent from the CDR3, which likely points to a read error. The rearrangement joins TRBV25-1 to TRBJ1-1, with D unclear. The CDR3 sequence is 13 residues long. Trimming pared 3 bases from V and 7 bases from J, leaving 12 bases between. Germline CDR1 is MGHDK and CDR2 is SYGVNS. CDR3 region: CASSDVPAGEAFI. The CDR3 region has the DNA TGTGCCAGCAGTGATGTCCCCGCGGGTGAAGCTTTCATT.

This clonotype showed up many times. This rearrangement joins TRBV6-2 or TRBV6-3 to TRBJ2-5, with unresolved D. The germline V and J ends were trimmed by 6 bases and 1 base, with 9 bases remaining between them. Germline CDR1 and CDR2: MNHEY and SVGEGT. This CDR3 contains 13 residues. CDR3 sequence: CASSPGFQETQYF. The CDR3 DNA sequence: TGTGCCAGCAGCCCCGGATTCCAAGAGACCCAGTACTTC.

This clonotype was detected ten times or more. J is TRBJ2-2 and V is TRBV24-1; the D is unclear. CDR3 length: 12 residues. V was cut by 7 bases and J by 5 bases, with 7 bases left in between. CDR1 is KGHDR and CDR2 is SFDVKD in the germline V gene. The CDR3 protein is CATSPFTGELFF. Here the CDR3 DNA reads TGTGCCACCAGCCCTTTTACCGGGGAGCTGTTTTTT.

The table lists this clonotype with many counts. J is TRBJ2-7 and V is TRBV4-1, with D uncertain. Trimming took 1 base from V and 3 from J, leaving 13 bases between them. Germline values: CDR1 MGHRA, CDR2 YSYEKL. The CDR3 loop spans 15 amino acids. The CDR3 region has the DNA TGCGCCAGCAGCCAAGTTAAGGGCTTCCTCTACGAGCAGTACTTC. Encoded protein: CASSQVKGFLYEQYF.

This clonotype was counted many times. The rearrangement links TRBV29-1 to TRBJ2-7; D is possibly TRBD2 (5 bases). This CDR3 comprises 14 residues. CDR1 and CDR2 (germline): SQVTM, ANQGSEA. The V end lost 1 base, the J end lost 3 bases, and 13 bases lay between the germline ends. This chain's CDR3 is CSVEGDGRGYEQYF. The CDR3 bases are TGCAGCGTTGAAGGGGATGGCCGGGGCTACGAGCAGTACTTC.

This clonotype showed up many times. The chain recombines TRBV7-8 with TRBJ1-1; possible D gene TRBD1, 5 bases. This CDR3 has 14 amino acids. Per germline, CDR1 SGHVS and CDR2 FQNEAQ. The V end was cut by 5 bases, the J end by 11 bases, with 21 bases between. This CDR3 reads CASSEEVGTQEAFF. The CDR3 DNA sequence: TGTGCCAGCAGCGAAGAGGTTGGGACCCAAGAGGCTTTCTTT.

This clonotype was recorded at least ten times. The chain employs TRBV6-5 and TRBJ1-3; the D is unclear. The CDR3 length is 14 residues. The germline gives CDR1 MNHEY, CDR2 SVGAGI. V lost 4 bases to trimming and J lost 4 bases, with 11 bases between them. The chain's CDR3 is CASSSLRTGNTIYF. CDR3 sequence (DNA): TGTGCCAGCAGTTCGCTCCGTACGGGAAACACCATATATTTT.

Concerning this clonotype itself: With a much larger clone just one base away, this may be a read error. This chain connects TRBV7-9 to TRBJ2-7, with 10 bases matching TRBD1. The CDR3 sequence is 15 residues long. CDR1 and CDR2 from the germline V gene are SEHNR and FQNEAQ (reference sequence). This CDR3 reads CASTLTGGPSYEQHF. For the CDR3, the DNA is TGTGCCAGCACCCTGACAGGGGGCCCTTCCTACGAGCAGCACTTC.

The gene calls are TRBV11-2 and TRBJ1-5; possible D gene TRBD1, 6 bases. Germline V gene data show CDR1 as SGHAT and CDR2 as FQNNGV. Trimming shortened V by 3 bases and J by 5 bases, and 23 bases separated the two germline ends. This CDR3 is built from 18 residues. The CDR3 loop is CASSLIWGNRGRHQPQHF. The CDR3 DNA sequence: TGTGCCAGCAGCTTGATCTGGGGTAATCGGGGGCGGCATCAGCCCCAGCATTTT.